Each of the 14 T cell receptor beta chains below was sequenced from the same sample in a study of cytomegalovirus exposure and HLA in healthy donors. A multiplex PCR was run with 60 Vbeta primers and 13 Jbeta primers. TCRdb's copy holds only in-frame clones and misses some; the assay was immunoSEQ multiplex PCR. The data show about 230,000 clones, 75% to 90% seen once. Material for sequencing was PBMCs. These TCRs come from a woman younger than 35 in good health and CMV-seronegative.

The J gene is TRBJ2-2, the V gene TRBV6-6; 10 bases fit TRBD1. Losses at the gene ends were 4 bases for V and 7 bases for J; bases not matched to a gene: 9. CDR3 size: 16 residues. Germline CDR1 reads MNHNY; CDR2 reads SVGAGI (reference sequence). Written as DNA, the CDR3 is TGTGCCAGCAGTTCGACCGGGACAGGGGTGGACGGGGAGCTGTTTTTT. Residues: CASSSTGTGVDGELFF.

CDR3 residues: CASHRVSGANVLTF. CDR3 DNA sequence: TGTGCCAGCCACAGAGTCTCTGGGGCCAACGTCCTGACTTTC. This chain joins TRBV2 and TRBJ2-6; the D is unclear. The CDR3 totals 14 residues. V was clipped by 8 bases and J by 0 bases, with 8 bases between them. CDR1 is SNHLY and CDR2 is FYNNEI in the germline V gene.

The chain's CDR3 is CASSQGQLYNEQFF. CDR3 nucleotides: TGCGCCAGCAGCCAGGGACAGCTATACAATGAGCAGTTCTTC. This chain joins TRBV5-1 and TRBJ2-1; TRBD1 matches at 7 bases. The CDR3 sequence is 14 residues long. Unmatched junction bases numbered 5, after V lost 4 bases and J lost 4 bases. The germline CDR1 and CDR2 sequences are SGHRS and YFSETQ. The complete variable domain, with remaining parts taken from reference TRBV5-1 and TRBJ2-1, reads KAGVTQTPRYLIKTRGQQVTLSCSPISGHRSVSWYQQTPGQGLQFLFEYFSETQRNKGNFPGRFSGRQFSNSRSEMNVSTLELGDSALYLCASSQGQLYNEQFFGPGTRLTVL.

The V and J genes are TRBV6-5 and TRBJ2-7; perhaps TRBD1 as D (5 bases). Germline V gene lookup returns CDR1 MNHEY and CDR2 SVGAGI. Between the trimmed V and J ends, which lost 6 bases and 6 bases, there was a span of 18 bases. This CDR3 has 14 amino acids. CDR3 region: CASRLQGGGREQYF. The DNA of the CDR3 is TGTGCCAGCAGGCTCCAGGGTGGCGGACGCGAGCAGTACTTC.

The chain uses TRBV18 and TRBJ2-1, with 11 bases aligning to TRBD2. The CDR3 totals 21 residues. The V gene's germline CDR1 is KGHSH and CDR2 LQKENI. The ends lost 3 bases at V and 0 bases at J; junction bases unmatched: 16. DNA of the CDR3: TGTGCCAGCTCACCCTTTAGAACAGGACTAGCGGGTTCTAGCTCCTACAATGAGCAGTTCTTC. It codes for CASSPFRTGLAGSSSYNEQFF.

Regarding this clone: Other DNA variants within this sample encode the same CDR3. This chain uses TRBV9 with TRBJ1-1; 7 bases map to TRBD1. This CDR3 has 16 amino acids. Germline V CDR1 and CDR2: SGDLS, YYNGEE. Trimming took 0 bases from V and 2 from J; bases not matched to a gene: 7. This chain's CDR3 is CASSVGRGQTNTEAFF. CDR3 coding DNA: TGTGCCAGCAGCGTAGGGAGGGGGCAGACTAACACTGAAGCTTTCTTT.

V gene TRBV5-1 combines with J gene TRBJ2-5; 10 bases fit TRBD2. Germline lookup yields CDR1 SGHRS and CDR2 YFSETQ. The trim removed 2 bases at V and 4 bases at J, leaving 5 bases unmatched. This CDR3 is 15 amino acids long. CDR3 amino acids: CASSFSSGSLETQYF. For the CDR3, the DNA is TGCGCCAGCAGCTTTTCTAGCGGGAGCTTAGAGACCCAGTACTTC.

This sequence joins TRBV5-6 and TRBJ1-1, with D possibly TRBD1 on 6 matching bases. The V and J ends lost 2 bases and 0 bases respectively, with 17 bases between them. CDR3 length: 17 amino acids. CDR1 and CDR2 from the germline V gene are SGHDT and YYEEEE. Written as DNA, the CDR3 is TGTGCCAGCAGCTTTGTTGGGGGCGCATCCATGAACACTGAAGCTTTCTTT. It encodes CASSFVGGASMNTEAFF. The entire variable domain, with the rest obtained from reference TRBV5-6 and TRBJ1-1, is as follows: DAGVTQSPTHLIKTRGQQVTLRCSPKSGHDTVSWYQQALGQGPQFIFQYYEEEERQRGNFPDRFSGHQFPNYSSELNVNALLLGDSALYLCASSFVGGASMNTEAFFGQGTRLTVV.

The CDR3 DNA reads as TGTGCCTGGAGACATATTGGGCGGGCCTATACCTACAATGAGCAGTTCTTC. Its translation is CAWRHIGRAYTYNEQFF. This chain links TRBV30 with TRBJ2-1; TRBD2 might be the D (5 bases). CDR1 and CDR2 (germline): GTSNPN, SVGIG (reference sequence). Trimming took off 3 bases at V and 2 bases at J, with 20 bases between the two ends. This CDR3 comprises 17 residues.

CDR3 loop: CASSVGHGAYEQYF. CDR3 coding DNA: TGTGCCAGCAGCGTGGGACATGGAGCCTACGAGCAGTACTTC. V and J are TRBV9 and TRBJ2-7; D is possibly TRBD1 (6 bases). CDR3 length: 14 residues. The ends were cut back, 2 bases at V and 2 bases at J, with 11 bases in the middle. The germline CDR1 and CDR2 sequences are SGDLS and YYNGEE.

V usage is TRBV7-9 and J usage is TRBJ2-7, with 7 bases fitting TRBD1. The CDR3 has 15 residues. Trimming at V came to 1 base and at J to 3 bases, leaving 6 bases not matched to a gene. Germline V gene data show CDR1 as SEHNR and CDR2 as FQNEAQ (reference sequence). This CDR3 reads CASSLGAGGSYEQYF. Here the CDR3 DNA reads TGTGCCAGCAGCTTAGGGGCAGGGGGTAGCTACGAGCAGTACTTC.

The rearrangement uses TRBV7-2 and TRBJ2-7; 11 bases fit TRBD2. There are 17 residues in the CDR3. Germline lookup yields CDR1 SGHTA and CDR2 FQGNSA. Trimming removed 1 base from V and 4 bases from J; junction bases left unmatched: 9. The CDR3, as DNA: TGTGCCAGCAGCTTAGGAGGCGGGCTAGCGGGGGGTTACGAGCAGTACTTC. Protein sequence: CASSLGGGLAGGYEQYF.

The gene calls are TRBV10-3 and TRBJ1-5; 8 bases line up with TRBD1. The CDR3 is 14 amino acids. Germline values: CDR1 ENHRY, CDR2 SYGVKD. V lost 2 bases and J lost 7; bases outside the gene matches: 4. The CDR3 is CAISETGGKQPQHF. The CDR3 coding sequence is TGTGCCATCAGTGAGACAGGGGGAAAACAGCCCCAGCATTTT.

The V gene is TRBV7-2, the J gene TRBJ1-1; D ambiguous. Germline CDR1 SGHTA, CDR2 FQGNSA. The CDR3 runs to 15 residues. V lost 0 bases and J 0 bases, leaving 8 bases between the germline ends. As DNA, the CDR3 is TGTGCCAGCAGCTTAGCGCCCAGAATGAACACTGAAGCTTTCTTT. As protein: CASSLAPRMNTEAFF. Full variable domain (outside the CDR3, taken from reference TRBV7-2 and TRBJ1-1): GAGVSQSPSNKVTEKGKDVELRCDPISGHTALYWYRQSLGQGLEFLIYFQGNSAPDKSGLPSDRFSAERTGGSVSTLTIQRTQQEDSAVYLCASSLAPRMNTEAFFGQGTRLTVV.